This T cell receptor beta chain is drawn from a study of cytomegalovirus exposure and HLA in healthy donors. Study outcomes and limitations: Researchers reportedly found TCR beta sequences accurately predicted most subjects' HLA-A and HLA-B alleles. Testing in vitro showed three CMV-associated chains specific for CMV antigens. TCR beta chains numbering under 200 were designated cytomegalovirus-associated.

PCR employed 60 Vbeta and 13 Jbeta primers. The repertoire was sequenced with immunoSEQ multiplex PCR; TCRdb's copy has only in-frame clones and lacks some. The data show a few hundred thousand clones, with over 60% seen just once and roughly a sixth held by the top ten. This clone was observed a handful of times. Its antigen is not identified. CDR3 size: 15 residues. The rearrangement links TRBV1 to TRBJ2-1; TRBD1 is taken as the D call from the table, unchecked against the DNA. TRBV1 is a pseudogene locus. The sequencing sample was made of PBMCs. This TCR derives from a man aged 35-49 years in good health and CMV-seronegative. The CDR3 loop is CTSSQGGDSHNEQFF. The CDR3 bases are TGCACCAGCAGCCAAGGGGGGGACAGCCACAATGAGCAGTTCTTC.